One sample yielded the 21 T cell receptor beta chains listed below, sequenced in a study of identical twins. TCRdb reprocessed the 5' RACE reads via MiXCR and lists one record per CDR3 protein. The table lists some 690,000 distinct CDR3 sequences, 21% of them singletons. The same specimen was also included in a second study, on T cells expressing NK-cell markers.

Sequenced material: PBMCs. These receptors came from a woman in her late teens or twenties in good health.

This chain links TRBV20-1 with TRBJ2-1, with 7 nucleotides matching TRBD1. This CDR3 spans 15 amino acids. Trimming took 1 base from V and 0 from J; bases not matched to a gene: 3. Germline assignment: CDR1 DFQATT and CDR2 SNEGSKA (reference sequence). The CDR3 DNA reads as TGCAGTGCTAGAGGCAGGACAGGCTCCTACAATGAGCAGTTCTTC. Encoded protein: CSARGRTGSYNEQFF.

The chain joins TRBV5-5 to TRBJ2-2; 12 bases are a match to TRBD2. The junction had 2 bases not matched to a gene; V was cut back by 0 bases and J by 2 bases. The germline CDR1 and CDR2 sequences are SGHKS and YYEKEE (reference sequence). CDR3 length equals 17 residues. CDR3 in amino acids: CASSLGTSGTNTGELFF. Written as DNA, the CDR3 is TGTGCCAGCAGCTTGGGGACTAGCGGGACTAACACCGGGGAGCTGTTTTTT. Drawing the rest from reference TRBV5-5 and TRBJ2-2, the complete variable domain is DAGVTQSPTHLIKTRGQQVTLRCSPISGHKSVSWYQQVLGQGPQFIFQYYEKEERGRGNFPDRFSARQFPNYSSELNVNALLLGDSALYLCASSLGTSGTNTGELFFGEGSRLTVL.

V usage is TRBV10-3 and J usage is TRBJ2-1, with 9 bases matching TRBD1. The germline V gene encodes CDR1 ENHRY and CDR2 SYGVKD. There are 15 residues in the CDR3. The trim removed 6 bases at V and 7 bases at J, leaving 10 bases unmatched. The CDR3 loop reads CAIRTGTGRGNEQFF. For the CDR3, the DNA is TGTGCCATCAGGACAGGGACAGGGAGGGGAAATGAGCAGTTCTTC.

CDR3 sequence: CASSQTSGRAREQFF. CDR3 in DNA: TGTGCCAGCAGTCAGACTAGCGGGAGGGCTAGGGAGCAGTTCTTC. The V call is TRBV7-9, the J call TRBJ2-1, with 14 bases aligning to TRBD2. The J segment lost 10 bases and the V segment lost 6 bases, leaving 8 bases of the junction unmatched. Looked up from germline, CDR1 is SEHNR and CDR2 is FQNEAQ (reference sequence). This CDR3 is 15 amino acids long.

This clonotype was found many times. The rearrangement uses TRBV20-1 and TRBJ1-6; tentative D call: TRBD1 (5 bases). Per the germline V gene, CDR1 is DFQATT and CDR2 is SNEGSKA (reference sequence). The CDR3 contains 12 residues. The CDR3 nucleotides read TGCAACCCTCCCGGGGGAAGGTCACCCCTCCACTTT. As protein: CNPPGGRSPLHF.

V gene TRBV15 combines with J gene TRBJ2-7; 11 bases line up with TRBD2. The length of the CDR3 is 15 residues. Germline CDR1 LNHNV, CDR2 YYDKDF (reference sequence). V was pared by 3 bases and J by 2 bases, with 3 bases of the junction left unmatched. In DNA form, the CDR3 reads TGTGCCACCAGCAGGGAACTAGCGGGAGCCTACGAGCAGTACTTC. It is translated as CATSRELAGAYEQYF.

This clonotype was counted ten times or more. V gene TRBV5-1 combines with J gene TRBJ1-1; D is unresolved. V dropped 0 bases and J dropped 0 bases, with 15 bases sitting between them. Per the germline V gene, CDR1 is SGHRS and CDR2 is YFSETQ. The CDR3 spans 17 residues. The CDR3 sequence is CASSLDTPVGMNTEAFF. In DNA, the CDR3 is TGCGCCAGCAGCTTGGACACCCCGGTCGGCATGAACACTGAAGCTTTCTTT.

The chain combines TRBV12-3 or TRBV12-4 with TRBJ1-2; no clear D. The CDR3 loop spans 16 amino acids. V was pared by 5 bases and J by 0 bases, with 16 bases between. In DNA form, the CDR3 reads TGTGCCAGCAGTCGCGGTGAGGTTAAAGCTAACTATGGCTACACCTTC. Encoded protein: CASSRGEVKANYGYTF.

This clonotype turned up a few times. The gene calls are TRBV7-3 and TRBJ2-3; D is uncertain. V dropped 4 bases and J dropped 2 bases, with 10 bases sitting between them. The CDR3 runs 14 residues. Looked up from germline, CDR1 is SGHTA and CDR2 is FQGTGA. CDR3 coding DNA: TGTGCCAGCAGCTCGACTGCGGCCACAGATACGCAGTATTTT. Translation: CASSSTAATDTQYF. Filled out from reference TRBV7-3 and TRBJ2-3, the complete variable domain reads GAGVSQTPSNKVTEKGKYVELRCDPISGHTALYWYRQSLGQGPEFLIYFQGTGAADDSGLPNDRFFAVRPEGSVSTLKIQRTERGDSAVYLCASSSTAATDTQYFGPGTRLTVL.

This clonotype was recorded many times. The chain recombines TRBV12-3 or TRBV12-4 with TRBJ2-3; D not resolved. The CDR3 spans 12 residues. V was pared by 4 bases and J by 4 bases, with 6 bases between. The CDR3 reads CASSSEADTQYF. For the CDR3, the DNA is TGTGCCAGCAGTTCGGAAGCAGATACGCAGTATTTT.

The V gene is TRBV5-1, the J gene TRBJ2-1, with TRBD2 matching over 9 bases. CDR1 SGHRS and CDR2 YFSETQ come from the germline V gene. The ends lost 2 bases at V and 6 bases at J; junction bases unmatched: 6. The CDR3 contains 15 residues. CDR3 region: CASSFPGLAGNEQFF. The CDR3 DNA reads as TGCGCCAGCAGCTTCCCGGGACTAGCCGGCAATGAGCAGTTCTTC.

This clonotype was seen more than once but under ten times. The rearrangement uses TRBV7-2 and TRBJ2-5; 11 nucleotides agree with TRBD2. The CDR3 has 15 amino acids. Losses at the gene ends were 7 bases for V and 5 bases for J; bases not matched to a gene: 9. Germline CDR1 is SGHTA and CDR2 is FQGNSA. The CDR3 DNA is TGTGCCAGCACGTTTAGCGGGGGGGCCGGGGAGACCCAGTACTTC. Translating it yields CASTFSGGAGETQYF. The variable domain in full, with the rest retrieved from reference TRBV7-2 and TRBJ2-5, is GAGVSQSPSNKVTEKGKDVELRCDPISGHTALYWYRQSLGQGLEFLIYFQGNSAPDKSGLPSDRFSAERTGGSVSTLTIQRTQQEDSAVYLCASTFSGGAGETQYFGPGTRLLVL.

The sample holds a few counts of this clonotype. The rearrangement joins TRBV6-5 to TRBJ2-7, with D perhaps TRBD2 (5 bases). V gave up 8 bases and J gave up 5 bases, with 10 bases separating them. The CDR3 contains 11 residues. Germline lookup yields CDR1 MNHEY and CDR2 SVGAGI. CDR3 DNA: TGTGCCAGCCTCCGGGGTAACGAGCAGTACTTC. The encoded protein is CASLRGNEQYF.

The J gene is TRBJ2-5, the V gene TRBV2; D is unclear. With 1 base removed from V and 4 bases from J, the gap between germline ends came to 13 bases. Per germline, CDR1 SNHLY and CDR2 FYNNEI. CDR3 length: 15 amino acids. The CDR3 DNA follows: TGTGCCAGCAGTGAAGAGACCCCGTCCTCAGAGACCCAGTACTTC. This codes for CASSEETPSSETQYF.

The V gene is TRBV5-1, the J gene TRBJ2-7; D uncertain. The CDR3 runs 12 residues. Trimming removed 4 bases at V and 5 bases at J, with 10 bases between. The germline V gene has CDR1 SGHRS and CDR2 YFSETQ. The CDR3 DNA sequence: TGCGCCAGCAGCGAATCGGTGGACGAGCAGTACTTC. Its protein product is CASSESVDEQYF.

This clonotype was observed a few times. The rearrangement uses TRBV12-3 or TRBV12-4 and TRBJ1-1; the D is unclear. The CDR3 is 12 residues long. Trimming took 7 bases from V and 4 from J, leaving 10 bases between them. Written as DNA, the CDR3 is TGTGCCAGCAACCCGCCGCCCACTGAAGCTTTCTTT. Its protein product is CASNPPPTEAFF.

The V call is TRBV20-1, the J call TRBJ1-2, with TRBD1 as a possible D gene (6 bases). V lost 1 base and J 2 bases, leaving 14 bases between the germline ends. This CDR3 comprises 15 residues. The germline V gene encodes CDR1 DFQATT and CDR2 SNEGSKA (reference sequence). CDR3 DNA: TGCAGTGCTAGAGCTTCTGGGGACAAGAACTATGGCTACACCTTC. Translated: CSARASGDKNYGYTF.

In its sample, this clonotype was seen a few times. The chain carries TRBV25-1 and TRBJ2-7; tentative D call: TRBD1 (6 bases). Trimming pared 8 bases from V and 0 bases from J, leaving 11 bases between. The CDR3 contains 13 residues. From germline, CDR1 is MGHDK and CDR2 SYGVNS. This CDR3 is CASGRDTSYEQYF. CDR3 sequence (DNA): TGTGCCAGCGGTCGGGACACCTCCTACGAGCAGTACTTC.

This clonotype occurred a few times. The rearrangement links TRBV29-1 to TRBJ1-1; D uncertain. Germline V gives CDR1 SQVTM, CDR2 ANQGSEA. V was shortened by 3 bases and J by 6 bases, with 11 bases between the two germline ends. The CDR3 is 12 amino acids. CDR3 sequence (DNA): TGCAGCGTTGAGTGGGGATACGCTGAAGCTTTCTTT. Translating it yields CSVEWGYAEAFF.

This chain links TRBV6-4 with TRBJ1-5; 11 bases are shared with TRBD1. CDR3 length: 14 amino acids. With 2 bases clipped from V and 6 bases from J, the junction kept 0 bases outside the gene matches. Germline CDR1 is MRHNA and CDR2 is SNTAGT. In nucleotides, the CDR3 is TGTGCCAGCAGTGACGGGACAGGGGGTCAGCCCCAGCATTTT. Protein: CASSDGTGGQPQHF.

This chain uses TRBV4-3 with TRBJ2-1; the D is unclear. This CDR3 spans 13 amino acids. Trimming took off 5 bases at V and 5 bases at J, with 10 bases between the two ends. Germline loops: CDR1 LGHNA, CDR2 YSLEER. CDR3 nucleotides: TGCGCCAGCAGCAGACAAAACGACAATGAGCAGTTCTTC. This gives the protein CASSRQNDNEQFF.